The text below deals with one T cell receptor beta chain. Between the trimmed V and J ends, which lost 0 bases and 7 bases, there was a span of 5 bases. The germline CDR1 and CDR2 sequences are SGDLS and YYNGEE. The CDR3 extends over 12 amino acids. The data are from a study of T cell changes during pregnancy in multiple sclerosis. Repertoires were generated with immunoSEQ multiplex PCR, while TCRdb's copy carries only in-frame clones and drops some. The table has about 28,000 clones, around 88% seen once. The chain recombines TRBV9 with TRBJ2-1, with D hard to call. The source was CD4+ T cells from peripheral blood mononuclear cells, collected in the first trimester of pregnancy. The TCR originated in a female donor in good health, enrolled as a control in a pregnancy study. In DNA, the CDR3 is TGTGCCAGCAGCGTAGATCAGAATGAGCAGTTCTTC. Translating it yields CASSVDQNEQFF.